This TCR beta chain was recovered during a study of human T cells and chemical hapten exposure. Germline V gene sequence: CDR1 DFQATT, CDR2 SNEGSKA (reference sequence). V was pared by 3 bases and J by 3 bases, with 14 bases between. CDR3 length: 14 residues. The time point is: patch test 2, 6 weeks after DPC sensitization. Treatment described: therapeutic diphenylcyclopropenone sensitization with weekly scalp DPC. Original handling: A per-sample median of about 96,000 TCRs was observed, with counts ranging from roughly 20,000 to 750,000. TCRdb re-called the RACE reads through MiXCR, storing one row per CDR3 protein. For this entry, the V and J calls and clone size follow TCRdb and not the study's own pipeline. The table records some 150,000 distinct CDR3 sequences, about 10% of them present only once.

The starting material was whole blood, obtained in connection with sensitization to the hapten diphenylcyclopropenone (DPC). The chain links TRBV20-1 to TRBJ1-1; D remains ambiguous. This clonotype was sampled from a woman aged 50 to 60 with alopecia areata. Some clones in this sample may be carry-over from other donors' samples. CDR3 nucleotide sequence: TGCAGTGCTAGTAGGCCAGTCGGGGACACTGAAGCTTTCTTT. Protein sequence: CSASRPVGDTEAFF.